The 3 T cell receptor beta chains listed next were all sequenced from one sample in a study of T cell responses to AZD1222 COVID-19 vaccine. Some clones are missing from TCRdb's copy, which holds only in-frame ones; the method was immunoSEQ multiplex PCR. The sample has more than 250,000 clones; approximately 93% are singletons. The specimen was peripheral blood, collected on day 0 of AZD1222 vaccination. These receptors originate from an adult in good health.

The rearrangement links TRBV27 to TRBJ2-7; 7 positions match TRBD1. This CDR3 has 14 amino acids. V was clipped by 6 bases and J by 3 bases; unmatched bases: 8. Germline-derived CDR1 and CDR2 are MNHEY and SMNVEV (reference sequence). CDR3 in DNA: TGTGCCAGCAGCTCCCGAGGGGACAGCTACGAGCAGTACTTC. Translating gives CASSSRGDSYEQYF.

V and J are TRBV15 and TRBJ1-5, with a possible D match to TRBD1 (5 bases). This CDR3 has 14 residues. The V end was cut by 1 base, the J end by 9 bases, with 13 bases between. Germline CDR1 LNHNV, CDR2 YYDKDF (reference sequence). In nucleotides, the CDR3 is TGTGCCACCAGCAGAGGTAGAGGGGACGGGCCCCAGCATTTT. Translated, it gives CATSRGRGDGPQHF.

This chain connects TRBV19 to TRBJ1-6; 10 bases are a match to TRBD1. CDR3 size: 15 residues. The V and J ends lost 8 bases and 7 bases, in that order; junction bases with no gene match: 8. Germline V gives CDR1 LNHDA, CDR2 SQIVND (reference sequence). This CDR3 is CASFEGTGVNSPLHF. CDR3 bases: TGTGCCAGTTTCGAAGGGACAGGGGTCAATTCACCCCTCCACTTT.